This T cell receptor beta chain was recorded in a study of T cell responses to AZD1222 COVID-19 vaccine. About the research overall: The study pooled second doses at about 4 or about 12 weeks. Study results and limitations: Donors, mostly white British, included more females; clonal diversity was possibly underestimated. In the spike-specific TCR repertoire, nearly half reportedly target unmutated variant regions.

Of note for this clone: The antigen is undetermined.

Method: immunoSEQ multiplex PCR; TCRdb's copy keeps in-frame clones and lacks some. The profile shows 100,000 to 150,000 clones, just over 85% of them singletons. Trimming left V 5 bases short and J 0 bases short, with 4 bases between. Germline CDR1 reads MRHNA; CDR2 reads SNTAGT. The length of the CDR3 is 13 residues. The sequence was obtained from an adult in good health. The V call is TRBV6-4, the J call TRBJ2-2; D is uncertain. The sample here was peripheral blood, taken on day 0 of AZD1222 vaccination. The CDR3 sequence: CASSTTNTGELFF. CDR3 DNA: TGTGCCAGCAGTACAACGAACACCGGGGAGCTGTTTTTT.